This T cell receptor (beta chain) came from a study of T cell repertoires in cytomegalovirus infection. In the study overall: Public TCR beta signatures were indicative of both CMV infection and a matching HLA type. Study outcomes and limitations: Dominant in the ex vivo response were TCR beta clonotypes restricted by HLA-C and specific for CMV.

Germline assignment: CDR1 SQVTM and CDR2 ANQGSEA. The V and J ends lost 4 bases and 7 bases, in that order; junction bases with no gene match: 5. The CDR3 extends over 14 amino acids. TCRdb reprocessed the reads with MiXCR, giving one entry per CDR3 protein. This table has hundreds of thousands of distinct CDR3 sequences, approximately 31% appearing once. Only a few counts were recorded for this clonotype. Its specificity is unknown. This chain connects TRBV29-1 to TRBJ2-1; 12 nucleotides align to TRBD1. Sequenced material: cultured CD8+ T cells from PBMCs, taken from culture after CMV antigen stimulation. The sequence came from a human donor in good health (CMV status not recorded). Some clones in this sample may be carry-over from other donors' samples. The CDR3 is CSVGGQGANNEQFF. CDR3 bases: TGCAGCGTTGGGGGACAGGGGGCTAATAATGAGCAGTTCTTC.